Each of the 15 T cell receptor beta chains below was sequenced from the same sample in a study of glioma-infiltrating T cells. TCR alpha and beta CDR3 regions were amplified from RNA using iRepertoire nested multiplex PCR. TCRdb ran MiXCR on the multiplex PCR reads and lists one entry per CDR3 protein. Of approximately 190,000 distinct CDR3 sequences in the sample, roughly 32% were seen once. The source material was glioma tissue, nonneoplastic brain tissue, or PBMCs (not recorded which). The receptors derive from a human donor with low-grade glioma or glioblastoma, undergoing nonglioma brain surgery, or in good health (not recorded which).

The sample holds a few counts of this clonotype. At one end the junction does not follow the germline gene, possibly because of a read error. The rearrangement joins TRBV7-7 to TRBJ2-5; D possibly matches TRBD1 or TRBD2 (5 bases each). Germline assignment: CDR1 SSHAT and CDR2 FNYEAQ (reference sequence). The CDR3 is made up of 15 amino acids. CDR3 amino acids: CASSLDTGTQETQYF. In DNA, the CDR3 is TGTGCTAGCAGCTTGGATACCGGGACCCAAGAGACCCAGTACTTC.

As regards this clonotype: It may be a read error: a sequence one base away is much more abundant. The V gene is TRBV7-2, the J gene TRBJ1-5; no clear D gene. From germline, CDR1 is SGHTA and CDR2 FQGNSA. This CDR3 comprises 14 residues. The CDR3 protein is CASSLKAGNKPQHF. CDR3 nucleotides: TGTGCCAGCAGCTTAAAGGCAGGCAATAAGCCCCAGCATTTT.

Concerning this clonotype: Germline is not matched at one junction end, which may reflect a read error. V is TRBV20-1 and J is TRBJ2-3; D assignment may be TRBD1 or TRBD2 (5 bases each). This CDR3 is built from 11 residues. Per germline, CDR1 DFQATT and CDR2 SNEGSKA (reference sequence). CDR3 region: CGARGVDTQYF. The CDR3 DNA follows: TGCGGTGCTAGAGGGGTCGATACGCAGTATTTT.

This clonotype has ten or more counts. The chain has TRBV20-1 and TRBJ2-7; TRBD1 is a possible D gene (5 bases). The CDR3 totals 13 residues. V lost 3 bases, J lost 2 bases, and 11 bases lay in between. The germline gives CDR1 DFQATT, CDR2 SNEGSKA (reference sequence). CDR3: CSARPGWPYEQYF. The CDR3 nucleotides are TGCAGTGCTAGGCCAGGGTGGCCCTACGAGCAGTACTTC.

Concerning this clonotype itself: This could be a read error, since a much larger clone is one nucleotide away. The chain carries TRBV7-2 and TRBJ1-3; no clear D gene. The length of the CDR3 is 14 residues. Trimming pared 5 bases from V and 3 bases from J, leaving 11 bases between. Germline V lookup: CDR1 SGHTA, CDR2 FQGNSA. This CDR3 is CASSPAEFGNTIYF. CDR3 bases: TGTGCCAGCAGCCCGGCAGAATTTGGAAACACCATATATTTT.

This clonotype appeared many times. V gene TRBV7-2 combines with J gene TRBJ2-7; D is undetermined. The CDR3 sequence is 13 residues long. Germline CDR1 is SGHTA and CDR2 is FQGNSA. V gave up 5 bases and J gave up 9 bases, with 17 bases separating them. The CDR3 nucleotides read TGTGCCAGCAGCCCCCAACTTGAGACCGGGCAGTACTTC. Translation: CASSPQLETGQYF.

The J gene is TRBJ1-5, the V gene TRBV4-1; tentative D call: TRBD1 (5 bases). The V gene lost 3 bases and the J gene lost 0 bases, with 15 bases spanning the gap. In germline, CDR1 is MGHRA, CDR2 YSYEKL. The CDR3 sequence is 17 residues long. CDR3 amino acids: CASSQGRATSSNQPQHF. CDR3 sequence (DNA): TGCGCCAGCAGCCAGGGCAGGGCTACCTCTAGCAATCAGCCCCAGCATTTT.

A word on this clonotype: This sequence may be a read error, since a much larger clone differs from it by one base. The chain couples TRBV7-2 to TRBJ2-1, with 10 bases lining up with TRBD1. Germline CDR1 reads SGHTA; CDR2 reads FQGNSA. The CDR3 consists of 15 residues. Unmatched junction bases numbered 13, after V lost 7 bases and J lost 10 bases. CDR3 sequence: CASTTGTGVPYEQFF. For the CDR3, the DNA is TGTGCCAGCACCACCGGGACAGGGGTCCCCTACGAGCAGTTCTTC.

Only one count was recorded for this clonotype. The rearrangement joins TRBV18 to TRBJ2-7; 8 nucleotides align to TRBD1. The CDR3 length is 12 residues. Germline lookup yields CDR1 KGHSH and CDR2 LQKENI. J was trimmed by 2 bases and V by 8 bases; bases with no gene match: 2. The CDR3 reads CASGTGTYEQYF. The CDR3 bases are TGTGCCAGCGGGACAGGAACCTACGAGCAGTACTTC.

The CDR3 reads CASSSGGYTDTQYF. The CDR3 DNA follows: TGTGCCAGCAGTAGCGGCGGGTACACAGATACGCAGTATTTT. The J gene is TRBJ2-3, the V gene TRBV6-4; maybe TRBD2 (5 bases). In germline, CDR1 is MRHNA, CDR2 SNTAGT. This CDR3 is 14 amino acids long. V was cut by 5 bases and J by 2 bases, with 11 bases left in between.

The table lists this clonotype with many counts. This chain uses TRBV7-6 with TRBJ1-1; unclear D gene. V was trimmed by 3 bases and J by 7 bases, leaving 12 bases between them. Germline V lookup: CDR1 SGHVS, CDR2 FNYEAQ. This CDR3 is 13 amino acids long. The CDR3 nucleotides are TGTGCCAGCAGCTTTAATCAACAGAGTGAAGCTTTCTTT. Protein: CASSFNQQSEAFF.

The chain has TRBV20-1 and TRBJ2-5; D is undetermined. The V and J ends lost 0 bases and 1 base respectively, with 9 bases between them. The CDR3 sequence is 14 residues long. The germline V gene encodes CDR1 DFQATT and CDR2 SNEGSKA (reference sequence). Written as DNA, the CDR3 is TGCAGTGCTAGAGAGCCACTCCGCCAAGAGACCCAGTACTTC. Residues: CSAREPLRQETQYF.

Points on this clonotype: Just one base apart from a much larger clone, this may be a read error. The CDR3 nucleotides are TGCAGCATTGTAGAGGGCGGGTTCGACTATGGCTACACCTTC. Translated, it gives CSIVEGGFDYGYTF. The V call is TRBV29-1, the J call TRBJ1-2; no definite D call. V was trimmed by 8 bases and J by 3 bases, leaving 19 bases between them. This CDR3 contains 14 residues. CDR1 is SQVTM, CDR2 ANQGSEA, per germline. Full variable domain (remainder filled in from reference TRBV29-1 and TRBJ1-2): SAVISQKPSRDICQRGTSLTIQCQVDSQVTMMFWYRQQPGQSLTLIATANQGSEATYESGFVIDKFPISRPNLTFSTLTVSNMSPEDSSIYLCSIVEGGFDYGYTFGSGTRLTVV.

This clonotype was observed many times. The genes are TRBV3-1 and TRBJ2-7, with 9 bases aligning to TRBD2. Germline lookup yields CDR1 LGHDT and CDR2 YNNKEL (reference sequence). The V gene end was trimmed by 0 bases and the J gene end by 6 bases; junction bases not matched to a gene: 9. The CDR3 covers 16 residues. Here the CDR3 reads CASSQDLGSGRAEQYF. The CDR3 DNA reads TGTGCCAGCAGCCAAGATTTGGGTAGCGGGAGAGCCGAGCAGTACTTC.

The chain carries TRBV27 and TRBJ1-1; the match to TRBD1 covers 10 bases. Germline V gene sequence: CDR1 MNHEY, CDR2 SMNVEV (reference sequence). V lost 5 bases and J lost 4; bases outside the gene matches: 10. The CDR3 consists of 16 residues. The CDR3 nucleotides are TGTGCCAGCAGTACCGCGGACAGGGGGGGATTCACTGAAGCTTTCTTT. Amino acid sequence: CASSTADRGGFTEAFF.